The rows below give T cell receptor beta chains drawn from one sample of a study of T cells in Graves' hyperthyroidism and ophthalmopathy. Via MiXCR, TCRdb re-called the multiplex PCR reads, giving one row per CDR3 protein. This sample has 500,000 to 650,000 distinct CDR3 sequences, with 12% to 15% found just once. Sequencing was carried out using blood. The receptors were gathered from a woman aged 35 to 49 with Graves' hyperthyroidism. Each CDR3 is given with its conserved first and last residue. The D gene is left open where the match is weak. Clone size is shown for a subset of rows, as once, few, many or a class of expanded clone.

j_call: TRBJ2-2; clone_size: many; d_call: TRBD2; v_call: TRBV7-9; cdr3_aa: CASTQTSGRLNTGELFF; cdr3_nt: TGTGCCAGCACCCAAACTAGCGGGAGATTGAACACCGGGGAGCTGTTTTTT
j_call: TRBJ2-7; clone_size: many; d_call: TRBD1; v_call: TRBV7-2; cdr3_aa: CASSLAGTEAYEQYF; cdr3_nt: TGTGCCAGCAGCTTAGCTGGGACAGAGGCCTACGAGCAGTACTTC
j_call: TRBJ1-1; clone_size: many; d_call: NA; v_call: TRBV3-1; cdr3_aa: CASSHGVRGNTEAFF; cdr3_nt: TGTGCCAGCAGCCATGGCGTTCGGGGGAACACTGAAGCTTTCTTT
j_call: TRBJ1-2; clone_size: few; d_call: NA; v_call: TRBV30; cdr3_aa: CAWSTGFDYGYTF; cdr3_nt: TGTGCCTGGAGTACGGGGTTTGACTATGGCTACACCTTC
j_call: TRBJ2-6; clone_size: NA; d_call: NA; v_call: TRBV7-3; cdr3_aa: CASSLMPGGAGANVLTF; cdr3_nt: TGTGCCAGCAGCTTGATGCCAGGGGGGGCTGGGGCCAACGTCCTGACTTTC
j_call: TRBJ2-2; clone_size: NA; d_call: TRBD1; v_call: TRBV20-1; cdr3_aa: CSRQGPTGELFF; cdr3_nt: TGCAGTCGACAGGGACCCACCGGGGAGCTGTTTTTT
j_call: TRBJ2-2; clone_size: few; d_call: NA; v_call: TRBV6-2/TRBV6-3; cdr3_aa: CASSRRNTGISTGELFF; cdr3_nt: TGTGCCAGCAGTAGACGGAACACAGGGATCTCCACCGGGGAGCTGTTTTTT
j_call: TRBJ2-7; clone_size: many; d_call: NA; v_call: TRBV28; cdr3_aa: CASSLMGNQYEQYF; cdr3_nt: TGTGCCAGCAGTTTAATGGGTAATCAGTACGAGCAGTACTTC
j_call: TRBJ2-1; clone_size: many; d_call: NA; v_call: TRBV28; cdr3_aa: CASSPPGAQGLMREQFF; cdr3_nt: TGTGCCAGCAGTCCCCCGGGGGCGCAAGGTTTAATGAGAGAGCAGTTCTTC
j_call: TRBJ2-5; clone_size: many; d_call: NA; v_call: TRBV2; cdr3_aa: CASSQKETQYF; cdr3_nt: TGTGCCAGCAGCCAGAAAGAGACCCAGTACTTC
j_call: TRBJ2-1; clone_size: NA; d_call: NA; v_call: TRBV19; cdr3_aa: CASSISLSYNEQFF; cdr3_nt: TGTGCCAGTAGTATCTCCCTTTCCTACAATGAGCAGTTCTTC
j_call: TRBJ2-7; clone_size: few; d_call: TRBD1; v_call: TRBV20-1; cdr3_aa: CSASTGGVEQYF; cdr3_nt: TGCAGTGCTAGCACAGGGGGTGTCGAGCAGTACTTC
j_call: TRBJ2-3; clone_size: many; d_call: TRBD2; v_call: TRBV28; cdr3_aa: CASSHGTNPDTQYF; cdr3_nt: TGTGCCAGCAGTCACGGGACTAATCCAGATACGCAGTATTTT
j_call: TRBJ1-2; clone_size: NA; d_call: TRBD1; v_call: TRBV27; cdr3_aa: CASRTGAGRLYGYTF; cdr3_nt: TGTGCCAGCAGGACAGGGGCAGGGCGGCTCTATGGCTACACCTTC
j_call: TRBJ2-3; clone_size: NA; d_call: TRBD2; v_call: TRBV5-1; cdr3_aa: CASSLWTSGSPTDTQYF; cdr3_nt: TGCGCCAGCAGCTTGTGGACTAGCGGGAGCCCCACAGATACGCAGTATTTT
j_call: TRBJ1-1; clone_size: few; d_call: NA; v_call: TRBV19; cdr3_aa: CASSPQIGVGTEAFF; cdr3_nt: TGTGCCAGTAGTCCTCAGATAGGGGTGGGCACTGAAGCTTTCTTT
j_call: TRBJ2-1; clone_size: many; d_call: TRBD2; v_call: TRBV20-1; cdr3_aa: CSARAGTSASYNEQFF; cdr3_nt: TGCAGTGCTAGAGCCGGGACTAGCGCGTCCTACAATGAGCAGTTCTTC
j_call: TRBJ2-1; clone_size: NA; d_call: NA; v_call: TRBV19; cdr3_aa: CASSLIGMDLATYNEQFF; cdr3_nt: TGTGCCAGTAGCCTTATCGGCATGGATTTAGCTACCTACAATGAGCAGTTCTTC
j_call: TRBJ2-2; clone_size: many; d_call: NA; v_call: TRBV7-2; cdr3_aa: CASSSGLPNTGELFF; cdr3_nt: TGTGCCAGCAGCTCCGGGCTTCCGAACACCGGGGAGCTGTTTTTT
j_call: TRBJ2-5; clone_size: many; d_call: NA; v_call: TRBV28; cdr3_aa: CASSLDTPGKTQYF; cdr3_nt: TGTGCCAGCAGTCTAGACACGCCTGGAAAGACCCAGTACTTC
j_call: TRBJ2-1; clone_size: many; d_call: TRBD2; v_call: TRBV20-1; cdr3_aa: CSAGQILAVLYNEQFF; cdr3_nt: TGCAGTGCTGGTCAAATACTAGCGGTCCTTTACAATGAGCAGTTCTTC
j_call: TRBJ2-7; clone_size: many; d_call: TRBD2; v_call: TRBV5-1; cdr3_aa: CASSSRDYLSYEQYF; cdr3_nt: TGCGCCAGCAGCTCCCGGGACTATCTCTCCTACGAGCAGTACTTC
j_call: TRBJ2-1; clone_size: many; d_call: TRBD2; v_call: TRBV11-3; cdr3_aa: CASSFTTSGSLQFF; cdr3_nt: TGTGCCAGCAGCTTTACGACTAGCGGGAGTTTGCAGTTCTTC
j_call: TRBJ2-1; clone_size: NA; d_call: TRBD2; v_call: TRBV6-1; cdr3_aa: CASSNSGTSPDEQFF; cdr3_nt: TGTGCCAGCAGTAACTCCGGGACTAGCCCCGATGAGCAGTTCTTC
j_call: TRBJ2-7; clone_size: few; d_call: TRBD1; v_call: TRBV6-7; cdr3_aa: CASNPTRDRVSYEQYF; cdr3_nt: TGTGCCAGCAACCCAACTCGGGACAGGGTTTCCTACGAGCAGTACTTC
j_call: TRBJ2-2; clone_size: NA; d_call: NA; v_call: TRBV20-1; cdr3_aa: CSARMGAGTGELFF; cdr3_nt: TGCAGTGCTAGAATGGGGGCCGGCACCGGGGAGCTGTTTTTT
j_call: TRBJ2-7; clone_size: many; d_call: NA; v_call: TRBV29-1; cdr3_aa: CSVGDSREQYF; cdr3_nt: TGCAGCGTTGGAGACTCCCGGGAGCAGTACTTC
j_call: TRBJ2-3; clone_size: NA; d_call: NA; v_call: TRBV6-1; cdr3_aa: CASKTDRTYTDTQYF; cdr3_nt: TGTGCCAGCAAAACAGACAGAACCTACACAGATACGCAGTATTTT
j_call: TRBJ2-5; clone_size: few; d_call: TRBD2; v_call: TRBV6-1; cdr3_aa: CASRERGRVGGTQYF; cdr3_nt: TGTGCCAGCAGGGAGCGGGGACGCGTGGGGGGGACCCAGTACTTC
j_call: TRBJ1-1; clone_size: many; d_call: NA; v_call: TRBV5-1; cdr3_aa: CASSWDGNTEAFF; cdr3_nt: TGCGCCAGCAGCTGGGACGGGAACACTGAAGCTTTCTTT
j_call: TRBJ2-7; clone_size: NA; d_call: TRBD2; v_call: TRBV5-1; cdr3_aa: CASSGGLAGHHEQYF; cdr3_nt: TGCGCCAGCAGCGGGGGACTAGCGGGACATCACGAGCAGTACTTC
j_call: TRBJ2-2; clone_size: many; d_call: NA; v_call: TRBV9; cdr3_aa: CASSPAEVPNTGELFF; cdr3_nt: TGTGCCAGCAGCCCTGCAGAGGTTCCGAACACCGGGGAGCTGTTTTTT
j_call: TRBJ2-2; clone_size: NA; d_call: NA; v_call: TRBV6-1; cdr3_aa: CASRPPNTGELFF; cdr3_nt: TGTGCCAGCAGACCGCCGAACACCGGGGAGCTGTTTTTT
j_call: TRBJ2-7; clone_size: many; d_call: NA; v_call: TRBV27; cdr3_aa: CASSLAGGGFYEQYF; cdr3_nt: TGTGCCAGCAGTTTAGCAGGGGGAGGATTCTACGAGCAGTACTTC
j_call: TRBJ2-5; clone_size: many; d_call: TRBD2; v_call: TRBV7-2; cdr3_aa: CASTPAGLAGGGETQYF; cdr3_nt: TGTGCCAGCACCCCAGCGGGACTAGCGGGAGGAGGTGAGACCCAGTACTTC
j_call: TRBJ2-2; clone_size: few; d_call: TRBD2; v_call: TRBV20-1; cdr3_aa: CSAGPTSGSDTGELFF; cdr3_nt: TGCAGTGCAGGGCCAACTAGCGGGAGTGACACCGGGGAGCTGTTTTTT
j_call: TRBJ1-4; clone_size: few; d_call: NA; v_call: TRBV28; cdr3_aa: CASSSGTLGRKLFF; cdr3_nt: TGTGCCAGCAGTTCCGGGACCTTAGGACGGAAACTGTTTTTT
j_call: TRBJ1-2; clone_size: NA; d_call: TRBD1; v_call: TRBV28; cdr3_aa: CASSDPGQAHNYGYTF; cdr3_nt: TGTGCCAGCAGTGACCCGGGACAGGCTCATAACTATGGCTACACCTTC
j_call: TRBJ2-7; clone_size: many; d_call: NA; v_call: TRBV27; cdr3_aa: CASSFKYEQYF; cdr3_nt: TGTGCCAGCAGTTTCAAGTACGAGCAGTACTTC
j_call: TRBJ2-7; clone_size: NA; d_call: NA; v_call: TRBV19; cdr3_aa: CASSYTGLPGSPEQYF; cdr3_nt: TGTGCCAGTAGTTATACCGGACTCCCAGGATCGCCCGAGCAGTACTTC
j_call: TRBJ2-5; clone_size: many; d_call: TRBD2; v_call: TRBV11-2; cdr3_aa: CASSLMASGYQETQYF; cdr3_nt: TGTGCCAGCAGCTTAATGGCTAGCGGGTACCAAGAGACCCAGTACTTC
j_call: TRBJ2-2; clone_size: NA; d_call: TRBD1; v_call: TRBV6-5; cdr3_aa: CASSYSLQGANGELFF; cdr3_nt: TGTGCCAGCAGTTACTCGCTTCAGGGGGCGAACGGGGAGCTGTTTTTT